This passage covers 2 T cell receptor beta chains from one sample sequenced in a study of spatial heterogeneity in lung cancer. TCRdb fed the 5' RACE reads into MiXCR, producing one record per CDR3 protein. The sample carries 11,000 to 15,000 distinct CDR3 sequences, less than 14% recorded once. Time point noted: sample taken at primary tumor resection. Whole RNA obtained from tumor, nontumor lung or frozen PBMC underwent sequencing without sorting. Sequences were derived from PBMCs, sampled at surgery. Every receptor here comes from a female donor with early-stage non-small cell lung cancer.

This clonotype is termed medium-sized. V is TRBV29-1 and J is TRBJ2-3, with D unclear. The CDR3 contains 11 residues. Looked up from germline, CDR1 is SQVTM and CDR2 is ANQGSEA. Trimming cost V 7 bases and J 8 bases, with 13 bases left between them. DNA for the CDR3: TGCAGCGGCAACACCGGCGGTACGCAGTATTTT. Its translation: CSGNTGGTQYF.

For the CDR3, the DNA is TGTGCCAGCAGCTTGGGGGACTATGGCTACACCTTC. It codes for CASSLGDYGYTF. The chain uses TRBV7-9 and TRBJ1-2; D is possibly TRBD1 (5 bases). Germline V gene lookup returns CDR1 SEHNR and CDR2 FQNEAQ (reference sequence). V lost 3 bases to trimming and J lost 3 bases, with 5 bases between them. This CDR3 is 12 amino acids long.